This T cell receptor (beta chain) is drawn from a study of blood T cell repertoires in COVID-19. Study-level information: The origin of the acute and convalescent COVID-19 samples was the United States, Italy and Spain. T cells, B-cell-depleted T cells, or PBMCs supplied cDNA or gDNA.

As originally analysed: Reference gene primer amplification gave estimated nucleated cell counts. Produced via immunoSEQ multiplex PCR; TCRdb's table is partial and in-frame only. Clonal size and the V and J genes are those of that table, whereas D and trimming came from the DNA. Here the sample spans around 60,000 clones, approximately 84% being singletons. Trimming took off 0 bases at V and 15 bases at J, with 15 bases between the two ends. From germline, CDR1 is LNHNV and CDR2 YYDKDF (reference sequence). CDR3 length equals 14 residues. The TCR originated in a human donor in a cohort sampled during active COVID-19. This chain links TRBV15 with TRBJ1-6; maybe TRBD1 (6 bases). The sequenced material came from peripheral blood. DNA for the CDR3: TGTGCCACCAGCAGAGAATTGCTCGGGGGGCGCCTCCACTTT. This encodes CATSRELLGGRLHF.